This T cell receptor (beta chain) was profiled in a study of blood T cell repertoires in COVID-19. About the research overall: Sources were T cells, B-cell-depleted T cells, or PBMCs; the material itself was cDNA or gDNA.

Everyone who took part was roughly 18 to 89 years old, and they came from about 25 US areas. This CDR3 has 13 amino acids. V gave up 7 bases and J gave up 4 bases; unmatched junction bases: 6. CDR1 and CDR2 from the germline V gene are MNHEY and SMNVEV (reference sequence). Repertoires were generated with immunoSEQ multiplex PCR, while TCRdb's copy carries only in-frame clones and drops some. The sample consists of a few hundred thousand clones, roughly 86% of them appearing once. This TCR was sampled from a man aged 25 to 40 who had recovered from COVID-19. The rearrangement joins TRBV27 to TRBJ1-2, with TRBD1 matching 7 bases. Sequenced sample: PBMCs or T cells enriched from blood (not recorded which). As DNA, the CDR3 is TGTGCCAGCAAATTACAGGGGCCCTATGGCTACACCTTC. Its translation is CASKLQGPYGYTF.